The clone carrying this T cell receptor beta chain was counted between two and nine times. The sample comes from a study of T-cell memory formation after mild COVID-19. Germline CDR1 and CDR2: SGHAT and FQNNGV. Between the trimmed V and J ends, which lost 7 bases and 4 bases, there was a span of 9 bases. The CDR3 has 12 amino acids. One entry per CDR3 protein results from TCRdb running MiXCR on the 5' RACE reads. The sample holds about 440,000 distinct CDR3 sequences, over 15% seen once. V gene TRBV11-2 combines with J gene TRBJ2-3, with D hard to call. The sequenced material came from PBMCs or a T cell subset sorted from them (not recorded which). The clonotype originates from an adult woman who had mild COVID-19 (a few samples of this study predate the infection). Cell type and time point are not known. CDR3 in amino acids: CASTSEADTQYF. CDR3 bases: TGTGCCAGCACCTCGGAAGCAGATACGCAGTATTTT.